This T cell receptor (beta chain) originates from a study of T-cell reconstitution after alpha-beta-depleted transplantation in children. This clonotype was counted ten times or more. V shed 5 bases, J shed 5 bases, and the junction held 5 bases outside the gene matches. Germline V gene lookup returns CDR1 SGHRS and CDR2 YFSETQ. The CDR3 totals 14 residues. The library targeted TCRbeta and was prepared with unique molecular identifiers. MiXCR, applied by TCRdb to the PCR reads, yields one record per CDR3 protein. This sample has 200,000 to 300,000 distinct CDR3 sequences, with approximately 12% found just once.

This receptor was identified in a human donor who donated a stem cell graft to a child with acute lymphoblastic leukemia. This chain joins TRBV5-1 and TRBJ2-4; 9 positions agree with TRBD1. The specimen was PBMCs from the stem cell graft donor, collected from the stem cell graft. CDR3 sequence: CASSPRTGENIQYF. The CDR3 bases are TGCGCCAGCAGTCCTCGGACAGGGGAAAACATTCAGTACTTC.